Listed below are T cell receptor beta chains from one sample, sequenced in a study of shared clonotypes between healthy human individuals. Some clones are missing from TCRdb's copy, which holds only in-frame ones; the method was immunoSEQ multiplex PCR. The sample carries 2.5 million or so clones, approximately 90% recorded once. The specimen sequenced was naive CD4+ T cells sorted from blood. These receptors came from a man aged 18 to 35 in good health. CDR3s include the opening cysteine and the closing phenylalanine or tryptophan. The D gene is left open where the match is weak. The listing skips clone size in some rows; elsewhere it reads once, few, many or a size class.

TRBV5-1	-	TRBJ1-1	-	CASSLGGLRVNTEAFF	TGCGCCAGCAGCTTGGGTGGACTTCGAGTGAACACTGAAGCTTTCTTT
TRBV27	-	TRBJ2-1	-	CASSPTGNEQFF	TGTGCCAGCAGTCCAACCGGGAATGAGCAGTTCTTC
TRBV6-1	-	TRBJ2-3	-	CASSEVGTQYF	TGTGCCAGCAGTGAAGTTGGGACGCAGTATTTT
TRBV14	-	TRBJ1-1	-	CASSQGWPAFF	TGTGCCAGCAGCCAGGGGTGGCCAGCTTTCTTT
TRBV7-2	TRBD2	TRBJ2-1	-	CASSLSGLAGINEQFF	TGTGCCAGCAGCTTATCCGGACTAGCGGGGATCAATGAGCAGTTCTTC
TRBV5-1	-	TRBJ1-4	once	CASSRGDFTNEKLFF	TGCGCCAGCAGTCGGGGGGATTTTACCAATGAAAAACTGTTTTTT
TRBV5-1	TRBD2	TRBJ2-2	-	CASSSYHLAGVYTGELFF	TGCGCCAGCAGCTCCTACCACCTAGCGGGAGTTTACACCGGGGAGCTGTTTTTT
TRBV7-9	-	TRBJ2-7	-	CASSTADSLYEQYF	TGTGCCAGCAGCACCGCCGACAGCCTCTACGAGCAGTACTTC
TRBV28	TRBD1	TRBJ2-3	once	CASSSGQGGLADTQYF	TGTGCCAGCAGTTCAGGACAGGGGGGCTTGGCAGATACGCAGTATTTT
TRBV7-2	-	TRBJ1-1	-	CASSFGIGNTEAFF	TGTGCCAGCAGCTTCGGGATAGGAAACACTGAAGCTTTCTTT
TRBV6-6	-	TRBJ2-5	-	CASSYGGPQETQYF	TGTGCCAGCAGTTACGGCGGACCACAAGAGACCCAGTACTTC
TRBV4-1	-	TRBJ2-7	-	CASRQGFGGNGIYEQYF	TGCGCCAGCAGGCAAGGATTTGGGGGGAACGGTATCTACGAGCAGTACTTC
TRBV6-5	-	TRBJ2-1	-	CASHGSSYNEQFF	TGTGCCAGCCACGGGAGCTCCTACAATGAGCAGTTCTTC
TRBV27	-	TRBJ1-6	-	CASSFSQVAVDSPLHF	TGTGCCAGCAGTTTCTCACAGGTCGCGGTCGATTCACCCCTCCACTTT
TRBV29-1	TRBD1	TRBJ1-1	few	CSVEDQTGRMNTEAFF	TGCAGCGTTGAAGATCAGACAGGGAGAATGAACACTGAAGCTTTCTTT
TRBV6-4	-	TRBJ2-6	-	CASSETASGANVLTF	TGTGCCAGCAGTGAAACAGCCTCTGGGGCCAACGTCCTGACTTTC
TRBV28	-	TRBJ2-7	few	CASSIPPNEQYF	TGTGCCAGCAGTATCCCCCCGAACGAGCAGTACTTC
TRBV7-2	TRBD1	TRBJ2-7	once	CASRGGGTGAREQYF	TGTGCCAGCAGGGGAGGAGGGACAGGGGCTAGGGAGCAGTACTTC
TRBV27	TRBD2	TRBJ2-3	-	CASRGLAGGPEPTDTQYF	TGTGCCAGCAGAGGACTAGCGGGGGGGCCTGAACCCACAGATACGCAGTATTTT
TRBV2	-	TRBJ1-6	few	CAVGTEYNSPLHF	TGTGCCGTCGGGACCGAGTATAATTCACCCCTCCACTTT
TRBV19	-	TRBJ2-1	-	CASRKGPLGNEQFF	TGTGCCAGCAGAAAGGGGCCGTTGGGCAATGAGCAGTTCTTC
TRBV9	-	TRBJ1-6	-	CASSVSLETNSPLHF	TGTGCCAGCAGCGTCTCTCTGGAGACTAATTCACCCCTCCACTTT
TRBV25-1	-	TRBJ1-2	-	CASSDRPGGYTF	TGTGCCAGCAGTGACCGCCCAGGTGGCTACACCTTC
TRBV7-2	-	TRBJ1-2	-	CASSLQFFDYGYTF	TGTGCCAGCAGCTTACAGTTTTTCGACTATGGCTACACCTTC
TRBV5-1	TRBD1	TRBJ1-1	-	CASSVVGQGGTEAFF	TGCGCCAGCAGCGTTGTGGGACAGGGAGGCACTGAAGCTTTCTTT
TRBV10-3	-	TRBJ1-4	-	CAISEGGTTNEKLFF	TGTGCCATCAGTGAGGGGGGAACAACTAATGAAAAACTGTTTTTT
TRBV5-1	-	TRBJ2-1	-	CASSLVGQGGFF	TGCGCCAGCAGCTTGGTAGGGCAGGGTGGTTTCTTC
TRBV4-3	TRBD1	TRBJ2-1	-	CASSQEQGYNEQFF	TGCGCCAGCAGCCAAGAACAGGGGTACAATGAGCAGTTCTTC
TRBV5-1	TRBD1	TRBJ1-1	-	CASTIQGQGAEAFF	TGCGCCAGCACCATACAGGGACAGGGGGCTGAAGCTTTCTTT
TRBV28	-	TRBJ2-1	-	CASRDGAGSSYNEQFF	TGTGCCAGCAGAGATGGAGCGGGTAGCTCCTACAATGAGCAGTTCTTC
TRBV19	TRBD2	TRBJ2-2	-	CASVGLAGRSGELFF	TGTGCCAGCGTGGGGCTAGCGGGAAGGAGCGGGGAGCTGTTTTTT
TRBV27	-	TRBJ2-7	-	CASNTRGGLREQYF	TGTGCCAGCAACACGCGCGGCGGGCTGCGCGAGCAGTACTTC
TRBV5-1	TRBD1	TRBJ2-5	-	CASRETGTGGETQYF	TGCGCCAGCAGGGAAACCGGGACAGGGGGAGAGACCCAGTACTTC
TRBV10-3	TRBD1	TRBJ2-7	-	CAISQSTGGPYEQYF	TGTGCCATCAGTCAATCGACAGGGGGCCCCTACGAGCAGTACTTC
TRBV6-4	-	TRBJ2-2	-	CASSQTSTGELFF	TGTGCCAGCAGCCAGACTAGCACCGGGGAGCTGTTTTTT
TRBV6-5	-	TRBJ2-7	once	CASSWVEGGEQYF	TGTGCCAGCAGTTGGGTCGAAGGTGGAGAGCAGTACTTC
TRBV19	-	TRBJ2-1	-	CASSIPGSTYNEQFF	TGTGCCAGTAGTATACCCGGGAGCACCTACAATGAGCAGTTCTTC
TRBV28	-	TRBJ1-5	-	CASSRTMGQPQHF	TGTGCCAGCAGTAGAACGATGGGACAGCCCCAGCATTTT
TRBV6-5	-	TRBJ2-1	-	CASLPKTGNEQFF	TGTGCCAGCCTTCCGAAAACGGGTAATGAGCAGTTCTTC
TRBV9	-	TRBJ2-3	-	CASSLGTGNTDTQYF	TGTGCCAGCAGCTTGGGGACTGGAAACACAGATACGCAGTATTTT
TRBV4-1	-	TRBJ2-2	-	CASSQDQGSANTGELFF	TGCGCCAGCAGCCAAGATCAGGGGTCCGCGAACACCGGGGAGCTGTTTTTT
TRBV9	-	TRBJ2-5	-	CASSVGAATRGETQYF	TGTGCCAGCAGCGTAGGGGCGGCGACTCGAGGAGAGACCCAGTACTTC
TRBV30	-	TRBJ2-1	-	CACLGGLNEQFF	TGTGCCTGCCTCGGGGGACTGAATGAGCAGTTCTTC
TRBV7-9	-	TRBJ2-5	-	CASSPRALQETQYF	TGTGCCAGCAGCCCTAGAGCACTCCAAGAGACCCAGTACTTC
TRBV18	-	TRBJ2-6	-	CASHQAGAPSGANVLTF	TGTGCCAGCCACCAAGCAGGGGCCCCCTCTGGGGCCAACGTCCTGACTTTC
TRBV27	TRBD1	TRBJ2-4	-	CASSFWTGGKVIQYF	TGTGCCAGCAGTTTTTGGACAGGGGGCAAGGTCATTCAGTACTTC
TRBV9	-	TRBJ1-4	-	CASSLTPGEKLFF	TGTGCCAGCAGCCTAACTCCCGGGGAAAAACTGTTTTTT
TRBV6-5	TRBD1	TRBJ1-3	-	CASTQTGLGNTIYF	TGTGCCAGCACCCAGACAGGGCTTGGAAACACCATATATTTT
TRBV5-8	-	TRBJ1-4	-	CASSLDGATNEKLFF	TGTGCCAGCAGCTTGGATGGTGCAACTAATGAAAAACTGTTTTTT
TRBV7-2	-	TRBJ2-2	-	CASSLGAGELFF	TGTGCCAGCAGCTTAGGGGCCGGGGAGCTGTTTTTT
TRBV7-9	-	TRBJ1-1	-	CASSPLGQGTEAFF	TGTGCCAGCAGCCCCCTGGGGCAGGGCACTGAAGCTTTCTTT
TRBV7-9	-	TRBJ1-1	-	CASSLAPAPEAFF	TGTGCCAGCAGCTTAGCGCCAGCCCCTGAAGCTTTCTTT
TRBV7-2	TRBD1	TRBJ2-7	-	CASSLAATGGWEQYF	TGTGCCAGCAGCTTAGCCGCGACAGGGGGCTGGGAGCAGTACTTC
TRBV29-1	-	TRBJ2-7	-	CSVGSSYEQYF	TGCAGCGTTGGCAGCTCCTACGAGCAGTACTTC
TRBV28	TRBD1	TRBJ1-3	-	CASSLTGVGNTIYF	TGTGCCAGCAGTTTAACAGGGGTGGGAAACACCATATATTTT